The clone carrying this T cell receptor (beta chain) was recorded at least ten times. The sample is drawn from a study of patients and donors after allogeneic stem cell transplantation. Trimming stripped 5 bases from V and 4 bases from J, with 14 bases between. Germline CDR1 SEHNR, CDR2 FQNEAQ (reference sequence). CDR3 length: 15 amino acids. MiXCR was run by TCRdb on the RT-PCR reads, yielding one entry per CDR3 protein. This table holds about 8,800 distinct CDR3 sequences, around 4.1% found once. Sample: blood, either unsorted or a sorted T cell fraction (not recorded which). This sequence was found in a human donor who was either an allogeneic HSCT recipient or a stem cell or donor lymphocyte infusion donor (not recorded which). It is not recorded whose cells these are; they may come from a transplant donor. The chain joins TRBV7-9 to TRBJ1-4; D may be TRBD1 (6 bases). The CDR3 loop reads CASSVGTIYNEKLFF. The CDR3 DNA sequence: TGTGCCAGCAGCGTCGGGACAATTTATAATGAAAAACTGTTTTTT.